This TCR beta chain was identified during a study of blood T cell repertoires in COVID-19. Study as a whole: Sample material is recorded as cDNA or gDNA derived from T cells, B-cell-depleted T cells, or PBMCs.

The trim removed 3 bases at V and 7 bases at J, leaving 23 bases unmatched. CDR1 is SGHVS, CDR2 FQNEAQ, per germline. The CDR3 contains 19 residues. Produced via immunoSEQ multiplex PCR; TCRdb's table is partial and in-frame only. The sample holds about 41,000 clones; 85% to 90% are singletons and the top ten take 4.8%. The chain combines TRBV7-8 with TRBJ2-7; TRBD2 matches 8 bases. Specimen: peripheral blood. This receptor was identified in a human donor in a cohort sampled during active COVID-19. The CDR3: CASSFNPRRSGMGRGEQYF. CDR3 nucleotide sequence: TGTGCCAGCAGCTTCAATCCACGCCGTAGCGGGATGGGTCGGGGAGAGCAGTACTTC.